This entry lists 11 T cell receptor beta chains sequenced from one sample in a study of regulatory dendritic cells for organ transplantation. Sequencing used immunoSEQ multiplex PCR; TCRdb keeps in-frame clones, though not all of them. Of roughly 20,000 clones in the sample, approximately 83% were seen once. These TCRs' antigens remain unknown. Allogeneic regulatory or mature dendritic cells were co-cultured for 5 days with CFSE-labeled sorted T cells at 1:10. Sequenced: naive CD4+ T cells from blood cultured with regulatory dendritic cells. Subset here: CD45RA+ naive T cells. The receptors shown here come from a human donor in good health.

This clone was detected only once. V is TRBV6-1 and J is TRBJ1-1; TRBD1 is a possible D gene (5 bases). This CDR3 spans 12 amino acids. Trimming stripped 7 bases from V and 1 base from J, with 7 bases between. Germline V CDR1 and CDR2: MNHNS, SASEGT. CDR3 coding DNA: TGTGCCAGCATTCAGGGGAACACTGAAGCTTTCTTT. This gives the protein CASIQGNTEAFF.

The chain couples TRBV9 to TRBJ1-1; D is possibly TRBD1 (5 bases). Trimming cost V 0 bases and J 2 bases, with 8 bases left between them. Per germline, CDR1 SGDLS and CDR2 YYNGEE. This CDR3 spans 14 amino acids. This CDR3 reads CASSVGDSNTEAFF. CDR3 bases: TGTGCCAGCAGCGTAGGGGACTCCAACACTGAAGCTTTCTTT.

CDR3 nucleotide sequence: TGTGCCAGCAGCTTAGCGCCTCCTGGGGCCCTGGAGGATACGCAGTATTTT. Translation: CASSLAPPGALEDTQYF. The chain employs TRBV7-2 and TRBJ2-3; weak D call: TRBD1 (5 bases). V lost 0 bases to trimming and J lost 6 bases, with 19 bases between them. Germline V gives CDR1 SGHTA, CDR2 FQGNSA. The CDR3 covers 17 residues. Variable domain in full (rest from reference TRBV7-2 and TRBJ2-3): GAGVSQSPSNKVTEKGKDVELRCDPISGHTALYWYRQSLGQGLEFLIYFQGNSAPDKSGLPSDRFSAERTGGSVSTLTIQRTQQEDSAVYLCASSLAPPGALEDTQYFGPGTRLTVL.

V gene TRBV29-1 combines with J gene TRBJ1-1; D call uncertain. Trimming cost V 7 bases and J 3 bases, with 18 bases left between them. The V gene's germline CDR1 is SQVTM and CDR2 ANQGSEA. There are 14 residues in the CDR3. The CDR3 reads CSATSVLDHTEAFF. The CDR3 DNA sequence: TGCAGCGCTACCTCGGTCTTAGACCACACTGAAGCTTTCTTT.

V and J are TRBV19 and TRBJ2-7; D is perhaps TRBD1 or TRBD2 (5 bases each). The CDR3 length is 14 residues. Germline V CDR1 and CDR2: LNHDA, SQIVND (reference sequence). V lost 5 bases to trimming and J lost 2 bases, with 13 bases between them. The CDR3, as DNA: TGTGCCAGTAGTTCGGGACCTCACACCTACGAGCAGTACTTC. Its translation: CASSSGPHTYEQYF.

The chain carries TRBV6-5 and TRBJ1-4, with D unresolved. CDR3 length equals 15 residues. The germline V gene encodes CDR1 MNHEY and CDR2 SVGAGI. The V and J ends lost 5 bases and 0 bases respectively, with 10 bases between them. CDR3 sequence reads: CASSRSRATNEKLFF. The CDR3 nucleotides read TGTGCCAGCAGTCGTTCGAGGGCAACTAATGAAAAACTGTTTTTT.

This chain uses TRBV5-1 with TRBJ2-4; weak D call: TRBD1 (6 bases). This CDR3 is built from 17 residues. The V gene's germline CDR1 is SGHRS and CDR2 YFSETQ. V lost 4 bases to trimming and J lost 0 bases, with 17 bases between them. The CDR3 nucleotides are TGCGCCAGCAGCGAACCTACGGGACAACGAGCCAAAAACATTCAGTACTTC. Its translation: CASSEPTGQRAKNIQYF.

The chain links TRBV28 to TRBJ2-1; 10 positions match TRBD1. This CDR3 is 16 amino acids long. Germline CDR1 is MDHEN and CDR2 is SYDVKM. J gave up 7 bases and V 6 bases, and 12 bases lay outside the gene matches. The DNA for the CDR3 is TGTGCCAGCAGAGAGGACCGGGACAGGGGTCCTAATGAGCAGTTCTTC. Protein: CASREDRDRGPNEQFF.

This clone was recorded a few times. The V and J genes are TRBV7-9 and TRBJ2-7; D is unresolved. Germline CDR1 and CDR2: SEHNR and FQNEAQ (reference sequence). The V end was cut by 4 bases, the J end by 2 bases, with 21 bases between. This CDR3 contains 17 residues. This CDR3 is CASSYPRIRDKAYEQYF. CDR3 nucleotides: TGTGCCAGCAGCTATCCCCGAATCCGAGACAAGGCCTACGAGCAGTACTTC.

The chain joins TRBV7-9 to TRBJ2-3; the D call may be TRBD1 or TRBD2 (6 bases each). CDR3 length: 16 amino acids. The ends were cut back, 5 bases at V and 2 bases at J, with 17 bases in the middle. Germline V lookup: CDR1 SEHNR, CDR2 FQNEAQ (reference sequence). DNA for the CDR3: TGTGCCAGCAGCCCGAGGGGGGTTTCCCCCACAGATACGCAGTATTTT. Protein sequence: CASSPRGVSPTDTQYF.

This clone occurred once. One end of the junction does not line up with germline, which may come from a read error. The chain employs TRBV19 and TRBJ2-2, with D tentatively TRBD1 or TRBD2 (5 bases each). This CDR3 contains 10 residues. Germline values: CDR1 LNHDA, CDR2 SQIVND (reference sequence). CDR3: CALGDRGAVF. In DNA form, the CDR3 reads TGTGCTTTAGGGGACCGGGGAGCTGTTTTT.